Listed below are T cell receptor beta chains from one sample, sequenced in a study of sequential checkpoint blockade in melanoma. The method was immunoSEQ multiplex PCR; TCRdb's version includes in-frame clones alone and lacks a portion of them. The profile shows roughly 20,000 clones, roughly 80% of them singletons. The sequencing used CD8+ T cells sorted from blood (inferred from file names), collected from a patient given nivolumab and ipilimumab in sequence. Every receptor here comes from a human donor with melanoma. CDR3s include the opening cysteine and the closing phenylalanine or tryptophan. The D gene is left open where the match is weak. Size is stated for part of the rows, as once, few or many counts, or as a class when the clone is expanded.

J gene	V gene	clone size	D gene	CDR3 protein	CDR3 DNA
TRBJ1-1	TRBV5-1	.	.	CASSSRGSTEAFF	TGCGCCAGCAGCTCGCGGGGGAGCACTGAAGCTTTCTTT
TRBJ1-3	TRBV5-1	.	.	CASSLIGSSGNTIYF	TGCGCCAGCAGCTTGATAGGGAGCTCTGGAAACACCATATATTTT
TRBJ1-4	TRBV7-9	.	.	CASTARVSEKLFF	TGTGCCAGCACGGCCCGGGTTAGCGAAAAACTGTTTTTT
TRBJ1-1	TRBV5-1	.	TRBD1	CASSFKTGRTEAFF	TGCGCCAGCAGCTTCAAGACAGGGAGAACCGAAGCTTTCTTT
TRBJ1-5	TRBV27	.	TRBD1	CASSDRDGNQPQHF	TGTGCCAGCAGTGACAGGGACGGCAATCAGCCCCAGCATTTT
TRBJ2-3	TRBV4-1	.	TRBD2	CASSPLAGGVADTQYF	TGCGCCAGCAGCCCTCTAGCGGGGGGGGTAGCAGATACGCAGTATTTT
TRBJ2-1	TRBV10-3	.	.	CAISELGTGATFEQFF	TGTGCCATCAGTGAGTTGGGTACGGGAGCGACTTTTGAGCAGTTCTTC
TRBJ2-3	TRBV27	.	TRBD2	CASSSRSGVGDTQYF	TGTGCCAGCAGTTCTCGAAGCGGGGTGGGAGATACGCAGTATTTT
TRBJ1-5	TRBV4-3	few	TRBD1	CASSQDRTGGNQPQHF	TGCGCCAGCAGCCAAGACAGGACAGGGGGCAATCAGCCCCAGCATTTT
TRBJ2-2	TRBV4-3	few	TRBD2	CASSPPKTSGGLPAGELFF	TGCGCCAGCAGCCCCCCAAAGACTAGCGGGGGGCTCCCGGCCGGGGAGCTGTTTTTT
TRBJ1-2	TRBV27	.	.	CASSPAGTGYTF	TGTGCCAGCAGTCCCGCGGGCACTGGCTACACCTTC
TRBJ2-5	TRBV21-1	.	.	CASRRDSGETQYF	TGTGCCAGCAGACGGGATTCTGGAGAGACCCAGTACTTC
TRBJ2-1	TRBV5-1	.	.	CASRESYNEQFF	TGCGCCAGCAGGGAGTCCTACAATGAGCAGTTCTTC
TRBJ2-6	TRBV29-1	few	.	CSASQGHSGANVLTF	TGCAGCGCCTCACAGGGACACTCTGGGGCCAACGTCCTGACTTTC
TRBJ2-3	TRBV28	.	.	CASSLYLSTDTQYF	TGTGCCAGCAGTTTATATCTCAGCACAGATACGCAGTATTTT
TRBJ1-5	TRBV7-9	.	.	CASSLQGQQPQHF	TGTGCCAGCAGCTTACAGGGGCAGCAGCCCCAGCATTTT
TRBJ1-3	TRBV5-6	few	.	CASSLFSGNTIYF	TGTGCCAGCAGCTTATTCTCCGGAAACACCATATATTTT
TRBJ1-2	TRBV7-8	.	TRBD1	CASSATQQGAHHGYTF	TGTGCCAGCAGCGCGACCCAACAGGGGGCGCATCATGGCTACACCTTC
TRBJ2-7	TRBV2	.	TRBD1	CASKWTGRSYEQYF	TGTGCCAGCAAGTGGACAGGGCGCTCCTACGAGCAGTACTTC
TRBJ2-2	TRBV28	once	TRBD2	CASRTVVSASLIGLAPGELFF	TGTGCCAGCAGGACCGTCGTATCTGCGTCCCTTATTGGACTAGCGCCCGGGGAGCTGTTTTTT
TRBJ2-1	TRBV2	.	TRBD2	CASSEGLAGGNNEQFF	TGTGCCAGCAGTGAAGGGCTAGCGGGGGGGAACAATGAGCAGTTCTTC
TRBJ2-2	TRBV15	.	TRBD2	CATSGWGGRNTGELFF	TGTGCCACCAGCGGCTGGGGGGGAAGGAACACCGGGGAGCTGTTTTTT
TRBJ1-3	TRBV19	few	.	CASLSGTHQTNGNTIYF	TGTGCCAGCTTATCCGGGACTCACCAGACGAACGGAAACACCATATATTTT
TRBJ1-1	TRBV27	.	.	CASSSGWGRGITEAFF	TGTGCCAGCAGTTCGGGTTGGGGGCGAGGGATCACTGAAGCTTTCTTT
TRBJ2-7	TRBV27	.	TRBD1	CASSYGGLQGAHF	TGTGCCAGCAGTTATGGGGGATTACAGGGGGCGCACTTC
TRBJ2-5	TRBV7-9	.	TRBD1	CASSLTGGRWETQYF	TGTGCCAGCAGCCTTACAGGGGGCCGGTGGGAGACCCAGTACTTC
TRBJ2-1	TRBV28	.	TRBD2	CASSDPPGREGWNEQFF	TGTGCCAGCAGTGACCCACCTGGGCGGGAGGGCTGGAATGAGCAGTTCTTC
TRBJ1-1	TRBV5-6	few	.	CASSAGGGLVNTEAFF	TGTGCCAGCAGCGCCGGGGGGGGTTTGGTTAACACTGAAGCTTTCTTT
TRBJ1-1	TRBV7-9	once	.	CASSYPYSWTEAFF	TGTGCCAGCAGCTACCCGTACAGTTGGACTGAAGCTTTCTTT
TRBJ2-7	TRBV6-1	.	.	CASSGPLRGRWIGQYF	TGTGCCAGCAGTGGACCTTTGCGGGGGCGATGGATAGGGCAGTACTTC
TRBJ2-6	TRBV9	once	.	CASTISGSYSGANVLTF	TGTGCCAGCACCATATCGGGTTCCTACTCTGGGGCCAACGTCCTGACTTTC
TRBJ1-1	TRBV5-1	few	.	CASSISPLREAFF	TGCGCCAGCAGCATCTCCCCTCTCCGTGAAGCTTTCTTT
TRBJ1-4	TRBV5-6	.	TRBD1	CASSLVYRQGDDEKLFF	TGTGCCAGCAGCTTGGTGTATCGACAGGGCGACGATGAAAAACTGTTTTTT
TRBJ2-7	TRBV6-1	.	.	CASSLYTTYEQYF	TGTGCCAGCAGTCTATATACTACCTACGAGCAGTACTTC
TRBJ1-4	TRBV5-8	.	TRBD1	CASSLETGTGYEKLFF	TGTGCCAGCAGCTTGGAAACTGGGACAGGGTATGAAAAACTGTTTTTT
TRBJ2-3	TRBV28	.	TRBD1	CASGTGGLDTQYF	TGTGCCAGCGGGACAGGGGGCTTAGATACGCAGTATTTT
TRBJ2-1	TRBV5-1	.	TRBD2	CASSLALIPVQRGNEQFF	TGCGCCAGCAGCTTGGCCTTAATACCTGTTCAGCGGGGCAATGAGCAGTTCTTC
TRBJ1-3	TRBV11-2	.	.	CASSLILGRVGSGNTIYF	TGTGCCAGCAGCTTAATCTTGGGCAGGGTCGGCTCTGGAAACACCATATATTTT
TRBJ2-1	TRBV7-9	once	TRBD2	CASSLASGRATEQFF	TGTGCCAGCAGCTTAGCTAGCGGGAGGGCCACTGAGCAGTTCTTC
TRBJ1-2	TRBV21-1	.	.	CASSSSPGPTCHGYTF	TGTGCCAGCAGCAGCTCCCCAGGGCCAACCTGTCATGGCTACACCTTC
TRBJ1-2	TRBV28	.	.	CASNDQGYYGYTF	TGTGCCAGCAACGACCAGGGATACTATGGCTACACCTTC
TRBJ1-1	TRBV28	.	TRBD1	CASSSTRGTANTEAFF	TGTGCCAGCAGTTCTACGAGGGGGACAGCCAACACTGAAGCTTTCTTT
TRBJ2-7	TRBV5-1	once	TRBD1	CASSLDRGPVEQYF	TGCGCCAGCAGCTTAGACAGGGGCCCTGTCGAGCAGTACTTC
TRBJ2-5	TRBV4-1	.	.	CASSHPQGYGETQYF	TGCGCCAGCAGCCACCCACAGGGATATGGGGAGACCCAGTACTTC
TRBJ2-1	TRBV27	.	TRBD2	CATRTSGRAYNEQFF	TGTGCCACCCGGACTAGCGGGAGGGCATACAATGAGCAGTTCTTC
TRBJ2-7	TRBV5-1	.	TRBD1	CASSWSAGTGAYEQYF	TGCGCCAGCAGCTGGTCAGCCGGGACAGGGGCCTACGAGCAGTACTTC
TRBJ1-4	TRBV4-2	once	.	CASRWITGRGGKLFF	TGTGCCAGCAGATGGATCACGGGGAGAGGGGGAAAACTGTTTTTT
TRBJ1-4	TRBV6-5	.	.	CASSYSGVMGEKLFF	TGTGCCAGCAGTTACTCCGGGGTAATGGGTGAAAAACTGTTTTTT
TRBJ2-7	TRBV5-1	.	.	CASLPDEASYEQYF	TGCGCCAGCCTCCCCGACGAGGCTTCCTACGAGCAGTACTTC
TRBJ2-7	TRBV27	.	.	CASSPHVGRGLSYEQYF	TGTGCCAGCAGTCCACACGTCGGGCGGGGCCTCTCCTACGAGCAGTACTTC
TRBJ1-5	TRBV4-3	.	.	CASSQDYRQFNQPQHF	TGCGCCAGCAGCCAAGATTATCGACAGTTCAATCAGCCCCAGCATTTT
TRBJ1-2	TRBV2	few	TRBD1	CASNYDRTGIPYGYTF	TGTGCCAGCAATTATGATCGGACAGGGATTCCTTATGGCTACACCTTC
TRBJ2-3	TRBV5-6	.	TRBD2	CASSQPVRAGGPSTDTQYF	TGTGCCAGCAGCCAACCCGTAAGGGCGGGGGGACCTAGCACAGATACGCAGTATTTT
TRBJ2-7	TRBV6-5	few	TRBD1	CASIAGQGREQYF	TGTGCCAGCATCGCCGGACAGGGACGGGAGCAGTACTTC
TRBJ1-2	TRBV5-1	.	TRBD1	CACSTGGHYGYTF	TGCGCCTGTTCGACAGGGGGACACTATGGCTACACCTTC